This T cell receptor (beta chain) originates from a study of molecular identifiers for immune sequencing clone quantification. Study-level background: Replicates partitioned RNA from about 20,000 or 100,000 naive CD8 cells into five parts, sequencing four.

Previously described methods and listed TCR primers were used for bulk TCR libraries. TCRdb redid the calling of the PCR reads with MiXCR, one entry per CDR3 protein. The repertoire holds fewer than 350,000 distinct CDR3 sequences, with about 23% as singletons. As concerns this clonotype: Its antigen is currently unknown. The conserved phenylalanine or tryptophan normally closing the CDR3 is absent here, so this likely arose from a read error.

Trimming removed 8 bases at V and 6 bases at J, with 16 bases between. The CDR3 totals 14 residues. Study-level results: Clonotypes topping 20 RNA copies carried over 98% of effector molecules but under 1% of naive ones. Highly expanded clone sizes could be underestimated by identical TCR molecules that share a barcode.

Sample: naive CD8+ T cells from blood, with Jurkat cell RNA spiked in. The subset denotes: FACS-sorted CD8+CD4-CCR7+CD45RA+ naive T cells. The J gene is TRBJ2-2, the V gene TRBV12-3 or TRBV12-4; a possible D gene is TRBD2 (6 bases). This clonotype was obtained from a human donor in good health. Some libraries in this study had Jurkat cell RNA spiked in. CDR3 in amino acids: CASCAGREAGELFL. Here the CDR3 DNA reads TGTGCCAGCTGCGCCGGGAGAGAGGCCGGGGAGCTGTTTCTT.